These 4 T cell receptor beta chains came from one sample sequenced in a study of T cells after yellow fever vaccination. TCRdb reanalysed the 5' RACE reads using MiXCR and keeps one entry per CDR3 protein. In the table there are some 300,000 distinct CDR3 sequences, around 3.9% of which are singletons. The starting material was PBMCs, obtained on the day of the yellow fever booster vaccination. The receptors shown here come from a man between 18 and 29 years old who received the YFV17D yellow fever vaccine.

In this sample, this clonotype turned up a few times. The chain employs TRBV4-1 and TRBJ2-7; D is undetermined. Looked up from germline, CDR1 is MGHRA and CDR2 is YSYEKL. The CDR3 runs 14 residues. V was pared by 4 bases and J by 3 bases, with 13 bases between. In nucleotides, the CDR3 is TGCGCCAGCAGCCCGGTCGGGCGGATCTACGAGCAGTACTTC. The encoded protein is CASSPVGRIYEQYF.

V and J are TRBV7-9 and TRBJ1-3, with TRBD1 identical over 7 bases. The V and J ends lost 4 bases and 0 bases, in that order; junction bases with no gene match: 15. The germline V gene encodes CDR1 SEHNR and CDR2 FQNEAQ (reference sequence). This CDR3 spans 19 amino acids. CDR3 sequence: CASSSTKDGTADSGNTIYF. CDR3 nucleotides: TGTGCCAGCAGCTCAACAAAAGACGGGACAGCCGACTCTGGAAACACCATATATTTT.

This clonotype occurred many times. V is TRBV7-2 and J is TRBJ1-1; D remains ambiguous. CDR3 length: 14 amino acids. V lost 5 bases, J lost 1 base, and 11 bases lay in between. Germline CDR1 reads SGHTA; CDR2 reads FQGNSA. The CDR3 region has the DNA TGTGCCAGCAGCAAAGGACGGAGGAACACTGAAGCTTTCTTT. This encodes CASSKGRRNTEAFF. Filled out from reference TRBV7-2 and TRBJ1-1, the complete variable domain reads GAGVSQSPSNKVTEKGKDVELRCDPISGHTALYWYRQSLGQGLEFLIYFQGNSAPDKSGLPSDRFSAERTGGSVSTLTIQRTQQEDSAVYLCASSKGRRNTEAFFGQGTRLTVV.

In its sample, this clonotype was seen a few times. The chain is built from TRBV10-3 and TRBJ2-2; the D is unclear. Germline V CDR1 and CDR2: ENHRY, SYGVKD. Trimming cost V 2 bases and J 6 bases, with 13 bases left between them. The CDR3 contains 15 residues. CDR3 DNA: TGTGCCATCAGTGAGGGTTCCCACCCATCCGGGGAGCTGTTTTTT. It encodes CAISEGSHPSGELFF.